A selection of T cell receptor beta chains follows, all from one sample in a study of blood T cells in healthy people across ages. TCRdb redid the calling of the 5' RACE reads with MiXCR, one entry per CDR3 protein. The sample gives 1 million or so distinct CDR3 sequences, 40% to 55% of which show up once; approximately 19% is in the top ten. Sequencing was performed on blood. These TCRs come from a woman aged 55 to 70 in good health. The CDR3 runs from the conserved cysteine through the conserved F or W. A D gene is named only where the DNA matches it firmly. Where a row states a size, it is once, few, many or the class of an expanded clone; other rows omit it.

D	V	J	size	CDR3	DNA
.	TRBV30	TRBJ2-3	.	CAWTRSRGDTQYF	TGTGCCTGGACGAGGAGCAGGGGAGATACGCAGTATTTT
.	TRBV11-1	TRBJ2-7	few	CASSFRQVTYEQYF	TGTGCCAGCAGCTTTCGACAGGTCACCTACGAGCAGTACTTC
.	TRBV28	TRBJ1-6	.	CASSPPRGGVTLHF	TGTGCCAGCAGTCCGCCCCGGGGCGGAGTCACCCTCCACTTT
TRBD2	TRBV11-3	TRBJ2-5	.	CASSRGAGGGIYNEQYF	TGTGCCAGCAGCCGCGGGGCTGGCGGGGGGATTTACAATGAGCAGTACTTC
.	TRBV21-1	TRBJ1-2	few	CASRNLLRRRNYGYTF	TGTGCCAGCAGGAACCTACTAAGGCGGCGTAACTATGGCTACACCTTC
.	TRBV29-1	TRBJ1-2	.	CSVAGGHLYGYTF	TGCAGCGTTGCCGGTGGGCACCTCTATGGCTACACCTTC
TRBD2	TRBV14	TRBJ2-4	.	CASSQEWLAGEPGYERYF	TGTGCCAGCAGCCAAGAATGGCTAGCGGGAGAGCCCGGGTACGAGCGGTACTTC
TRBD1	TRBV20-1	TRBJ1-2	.	CSAEGQGPPTRNYGYTF	TGCAGTGCGGAGGGACAGGGGCCGCCCACGAGGAACTATGGCTACACCTTC
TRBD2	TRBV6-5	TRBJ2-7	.	CASSYSTGGLYEQYF	TGTGCCAGCAGTTACTCCACGGGAGGGTTATACGAGCAGTACTTC
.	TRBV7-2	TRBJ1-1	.	CASSLGSVVREAFF	TGTGCCAGCAGCTTAGGGTCTGTGGTGAGAGAAGCTTTCTTT
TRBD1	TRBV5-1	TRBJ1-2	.	CASSTRTGNYGYTF	TGCGCCAGCAGCACCCGGACAGGAAACTATGGCTACACCTTC
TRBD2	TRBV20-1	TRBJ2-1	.	CSASSPGLAGDKGFF	TGCAGTGCTAGCTCACCGGGACTAGCGGGAGATAAGGGGTTCTTC
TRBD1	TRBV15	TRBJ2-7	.	CATSVRDRPNYEQYF	TGTGCCACCAGCGTGAGGGACAGGCCAAATTACGAGCAGTACTTC
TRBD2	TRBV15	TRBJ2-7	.	CATSSAIGAGGYEQYF	TGTGCCACCAGCAGTGCCATTGGAGCGGGAGGGTACGAGCAGTACTTC
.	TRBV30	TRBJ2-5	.	CAWSPRQETQYF	TGTGCCTGGAGTCCTAGACAAGAGACCCAGTACTTC
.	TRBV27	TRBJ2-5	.	CACSLGHGGETQYF	TGTGCCTGCAGTTTAGGGCACGGTGGCGAGACCCAGTACTTC
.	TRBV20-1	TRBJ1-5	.	CSARPGIQPQHF	TGCAGTGCTAGGCCGGGGATTCAGCCCCAGCATTTT
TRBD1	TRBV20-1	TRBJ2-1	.	CSAKGRGTGDNEQFF	TGCAGTGCTAAGGGAAGGGGGACAGGGGACAATGAGCAGTTCTTC
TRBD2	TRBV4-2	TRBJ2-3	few	CASSQDASGEVDTQYF	TGTGCCAGCAGCCAAGATGCTAGCGGGGAGGTAGATACGCAGTATTTT
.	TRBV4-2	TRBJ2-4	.	CASSQDRGAYGQYF	TGTGCCAGCAGCCAAGATCGAGGGGCCTACGGGCAGTACTTC
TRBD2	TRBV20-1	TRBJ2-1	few	CSSSAGAYNEQFF	TGCAGTAGCTCAGCGGGAGCCTACAATGAGCAGTTCTTC
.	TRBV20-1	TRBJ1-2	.	CSARDLGSYGYTF	TGCAGTGCTAGAGACTTAGGGAGCTATGGCTACACCTTC
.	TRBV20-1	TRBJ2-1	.	CSADRDFDNEQFF	TGCAGCGCCGACCGGGACTTCGACAATGAGCAGTTCTTC
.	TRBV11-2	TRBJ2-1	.	CASSRTAVNEQFF	TGTGCCAGCAGCCGGACTGCCGTCAATGAGCAGTTCTTC
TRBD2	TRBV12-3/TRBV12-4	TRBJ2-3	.	CASSLGIPTSGSPDTQYF	TGTGCCAGCAGTTTAGGTATCCCGACTAGCGGGAGTCCAGATACGCAGTATTTT
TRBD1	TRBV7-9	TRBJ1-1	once	CASSLGQGAAFF	TGTGCCAGCAGCTTAGGACAGGGGGCCGCTTTCTTT